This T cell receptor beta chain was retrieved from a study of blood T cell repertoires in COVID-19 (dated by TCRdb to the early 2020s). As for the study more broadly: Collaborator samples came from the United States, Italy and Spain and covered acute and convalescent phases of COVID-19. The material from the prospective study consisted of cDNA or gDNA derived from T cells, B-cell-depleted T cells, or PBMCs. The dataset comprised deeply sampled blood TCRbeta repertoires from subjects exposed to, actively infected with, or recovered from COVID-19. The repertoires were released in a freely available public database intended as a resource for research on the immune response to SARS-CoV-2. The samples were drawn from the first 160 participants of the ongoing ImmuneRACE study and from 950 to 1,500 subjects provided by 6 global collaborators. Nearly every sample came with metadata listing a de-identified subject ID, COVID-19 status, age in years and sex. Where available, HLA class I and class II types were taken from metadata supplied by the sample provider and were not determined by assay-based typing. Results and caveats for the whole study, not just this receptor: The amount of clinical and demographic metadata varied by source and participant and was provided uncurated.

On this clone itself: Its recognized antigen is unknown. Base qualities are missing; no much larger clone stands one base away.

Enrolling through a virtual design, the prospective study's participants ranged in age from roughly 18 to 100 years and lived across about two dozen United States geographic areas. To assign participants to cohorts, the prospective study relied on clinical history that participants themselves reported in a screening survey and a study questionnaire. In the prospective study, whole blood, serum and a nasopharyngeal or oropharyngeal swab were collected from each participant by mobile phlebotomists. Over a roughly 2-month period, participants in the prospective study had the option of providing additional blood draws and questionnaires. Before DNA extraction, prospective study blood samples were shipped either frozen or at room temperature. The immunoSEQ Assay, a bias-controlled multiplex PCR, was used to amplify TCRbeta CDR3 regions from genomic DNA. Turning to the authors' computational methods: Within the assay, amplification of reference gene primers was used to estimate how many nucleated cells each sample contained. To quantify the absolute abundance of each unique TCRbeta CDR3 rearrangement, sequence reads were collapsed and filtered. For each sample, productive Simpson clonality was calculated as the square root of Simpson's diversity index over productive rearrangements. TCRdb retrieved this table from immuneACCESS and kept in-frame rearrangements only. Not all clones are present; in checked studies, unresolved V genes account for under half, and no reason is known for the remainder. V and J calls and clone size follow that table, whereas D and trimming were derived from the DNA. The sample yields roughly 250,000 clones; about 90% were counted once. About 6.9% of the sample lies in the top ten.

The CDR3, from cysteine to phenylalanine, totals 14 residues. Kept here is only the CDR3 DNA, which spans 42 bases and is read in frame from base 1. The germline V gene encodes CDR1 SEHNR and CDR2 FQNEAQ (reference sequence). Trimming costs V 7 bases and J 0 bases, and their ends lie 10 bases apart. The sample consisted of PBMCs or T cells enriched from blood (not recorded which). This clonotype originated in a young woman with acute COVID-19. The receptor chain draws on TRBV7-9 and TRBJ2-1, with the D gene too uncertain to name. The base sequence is TGTGCCAGCACAGACCAGGACTCCTACAATGAGCAGTTCTTC. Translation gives CASTDQDSYNEQFF.